This T cell receptor (beta chain) originates from a study of blood T cells in healthy people across ages. V was trimmed by 6 bases and J by 1 base, leaving 10 bases between them. This CDR3 contains 13 residues. PBMCs, at least 6 million per sample, were isolated. A second PCR of roughly 7 to 11 cycles used a sample-barcoded 5' primer and a J-beta primer mix. TCRdb reanalysed the 5' RACE reads using MiXCR and keeps one entry per CDR3 protein. The sample carries roughly 1,800,000 distinct CDR3 sequences, about 50% recorded once. The clonotype comes from a woman aged 35 to 49 in good health. The specimen sequenced was blood. This chain connects TRBV12-3 or TRBV12-4 to TRBJ2-7; D is undetermined. The CDR3 coding sequence is TGTGCCAGCAGCCGGGTGGGGTCCTACGAGCAGTACTTC. Amino acid sequence: CASSRVGSYEQYF.